Listed here is a single T cell receptor (beta chain). Its target is not known. Produced via immunoSEQ multiplex PCR; TCRdb's table is partial and in-frame only. Here the sample spans approximately 16,000 clones, approximately 80% being singletons. The V gene's germline CDR1 is SGHAT and CDR2 FQNNGV. The V gene lost 5 bases and the J gene lost 3 bases, with 13 bases spanning the gap. The CDR3 runs 14 residues. The sample belongs to a study of CD4+ T cells in melanoma. General study results and limits: A reported correlation linked neoantigen-specific CD4+ T cells to CD8+, macrophage and B cell function. Diverse differentiation states were reported for melanoma neoantigen-specific CD4+ T cells.

Specimen: cells from a culture (not recorded whether cultured in vitro). The chain carries TRBV11-2 and TRBJ1-2, with D perhaps matching TRBD1 (6 bases). The receptor was derived from a human donor with melanoma. The CDR3 loop reads CASSRQDRDYGYTF. CDR3 DNA sequence: TGTGCCAGCAGCCGACAGGACAGAGACTATGGCTACACCTTC.